These 5 T cell receptor beta chains originate from one sample sequenced in a study of siplizumab effects on memory and regulatory T cells. Clones were sequenced by immunoSEQ multiplex PCR, and TCRdb holds only the in-frame ones, with some missing. This table has about 94,000 clones, 85% to 95% appearing once. The sample was non-Treg CD4+ T cells sorted from blood. Every receptor here comes from a human donor in good health.

The chain carries TRBV2 and TRBJ1-3, with unresolved D. Trimming removed 0 bases from V and 8 bases from J, with 14 bases in between. The germline V gene encodes CDR1 SNHLY and CDR2 FYNNEI. The CDR3 length is 15 residues. The CDR3, as DNA: TGTGCCAGCAGTGAAGCGCTGGGATCTTTGCACACCATATATTTT. It translates to CASSEALGSLHTIYF.

The chain combines TRBV7-8 with TRBJ2-7; TRBD1 agrees at 9 bases. The CDR3 covers 15 residues. The germline V gene has CDR1 SGHVS and CDR2 FQNEAQ. The V and J ends lost 0 bases and 1 base, in that order; junction bases with no gene match: 1. The CDR3 sequence: CASSLAGQGSYEQYF. The CDR3 nucleotides are TGTGCCAGCAGCTTAGCAGGACAGGGGTCCTACGAGCAGTACTTC. The variable domain in full, completed from reference TRBV7-8 and TRBJ2-7, reads GAGVSQSPRYKVAKRGQDVALRCDPISGHVSLFWYQQALGQGPEFLTYFQNEAQLDKSGLPSDRFFAERPEGSVSTLKIQRTQQEDSAVYLCASSLAGQGSYEQYFGPGTRLTVT.

In DNA, the CDR3 is TGTGCCAGCATCACAGGGGTCTGGTCCTACGAGCAGTACTTC. This translates into CASITGVWSYEQYF. J is TRBJ2-7 and V is TRBV6-1; 7 bases are a match to TRBD1. This CDR3 has 14 residues. Per germline, CDR1 MNHNS and CDR2 SASEGT. Trimming cost V 7 bases and J 1 base; bases outside gene matches: 7.

V usage is TRBV5-4 and J usage is TRBJ2-1; TRBD2 agrees at 8 bases. The germline V gene has CDR1 SGHNT and CDR2 YYREEE (reference sequence). The V segment lost 4 bases and the J segment 10 bases; nucleotides outside the gene matches: 13. This CDR3 has 15 amino acids. The CDR3 region is CASSRVVTGGNEQFF. CDR3 coding DNA: TGTGCCAGCAGCCGAGTTGTGACGGGGGGGAACGAGCAGTTCTTC. The full variable domain, rest sourced from reference TRBV5-4 and TRBJ2-1, is ETGVTQSPTHLIKTRGQQVTLRCSSQSGHNTVSWYQQALGQGPQFIFQYYREEENGRGNFPPRFSGLQFPNYSSELNVNALELDDSALYLCASSRVVTGGNEQFFGPGTRLTVL.

This chain joins TRBV7-8 and TRBJ1-1; 8 nucleotides align to TRBD1. Germline-derived CDR1 and CDR2 are SGHVS and FQNEAQ. This CDR3 spans 14 amino acids. Trimming took 2 bases from V and 9 from J; bases not matched to a gene: 8. Written as DNA, the CDR3 is TGTGCCAGCAGCTTAACCAGGACAGGGTCGAAAGCTTTCTTT. Translation gives CASSLTRTGSKAFF.